This is a list of T cell receptor beta chains from one sample in a study of blood T cell repertoires in COVID-19. Clones were sequenced by immunoSEQ multiplex PCR, and TCRdb holds only the in-frame ones, with some missing. The data contain over 300,000 clones, around 87% of them singletons. The sequenced sample consisted of PBMCs or T cells enriched from blood (not recorded which). These receptors were taken from a woman in her 30s with acute COVID-19. CDR3s include the opening cysteine and the closing phenylalanine or tryptophan.

v_call	j_call	cdr3_aa
TRBV7-3	TRBJ1-5	CASSFQPDQPQHF
TRBV27	TRBJ1-6	CASSLQRDRVNSPLHF
TRBV19	TRBJ2-7	CASSNGGQGYEQYF
TRBV30	TRBJ1-2	CAWGKSTGASGYTF
TRBV7-2	TRBJ1-1	CASSLNTEAFF
TRBV7-2	TRBJ1-5	CASSFPRQPQHF
TRBV27	TRBJ1-5	CASSLGTAHQPQHF
TRBV6-5	TRBJ2-2	CASSLFETSVHGELFF
TRBV6-5	TRBJ2-1	CASSYLTRTYNEQFF
TRBV7-3	TRBJ1-6	CASSQTGTRSPNSPLHF
TRBV28	TRBJ1-3	CASSLRRQRWRNTIYF
TRBV15	TRBJ1-6	CATSIAGPPLHF
TRBV2	TRBJ2-7	CASSEIGGMSYEQYF
TRBV5-1	TRBJ2-4	CASSWGTSGVVGNIQYF
TRBV19	TRBJ1-2	CASSPTGGDYGYTF
TRBV6-5	TRBJ2-7	CASRGTRSSYEQYF
TRBV6-5	TRBJ1-3	CAIQTGVRGNTIYF
TRBV5-1	TRBJ1-4	CASSLAVGGEKLFF
TRBV24-1	TRBJ2-2	CATSDLDRSTGELFF
TRBV2	TRBJ2-3	CASSDGGANTQYF
TRBV7-9	TRBJ1-2	CASSLKRENYGYTF
TRBV5-6	TRBJ1-1	CASSLNRGGMNTEAFF
TRBV5-1	TRBJ2-6	CASSLRQGGGAGANVLTF
TRBV29-1	TRBJ2-2	CSVIRANTGELFF
TRBV4-1	TRBJ1-4	CASTSLQGAGEKLFF
TRBV7-3	TRBJ2-5	CASSLTPGGSETQYF
TRBV9	TRBJ1-1	CASSVEVTAEAFF
TRBV7-9	TRBJ2-5	CASSLAHRGETQYF
TRBV19	TRBJ1-6	CARPGSGRTDVLHF
TRBV7-8	TRBJ2-7	CASSLVQGPYEQYF
TRBV2	TRBJ1-4	CARGGRKGTGENEKLFF
TRBV3-1/TRBV3-2	TRBJ1-5	CASSQEVTTPQHF
TRBV7-9	TRBJ2-3	CASTIWREGTDTQYF
TRBV3-1/TRBV3-2	TRBJ2-7	CASSRQIAYEQYF
TRBV20-1	TRBJ2-3	CSVQHGDTQYF
TRBV2	TRBJ1-1	CATRDSEAFF
TRBV11-3	TRBJ2-1	CASSLGQGGDEQFF
TRBV7-6	TRBJ2-5	CASSKGQGQETQYF
TRBV7-3	TRBJ2-1	CASSLTSSSYNEQFF
TRBV4-1	TRBJ1-3	CASSPYSGNTIYF
TRBV6-5	TRBJ2-2	CASNPGRGTGELFF
TRBV13	TRBJ1-1	CASSSSSRQGRDTEAFF
TRBV5-6	TRBJ2-7	CASSLYGDRGTYEQYF
TRBV6-5	TRBJ2-1	CASSSKVQFNEQFF
TRBV19	TRBJ2-7	CASSITPPSGGSYEQYF
TRBV9	TRBJ2-7	CASSAGTGKIYEQYF
TRBV10-2	TRBJ1-2	CASSESVRNYGYTF
TRBV18	TRBJ1-1	CASSPSRLESEAFF
TRBV6-5	TRBJ1-1	CASSYRGTNTEAFF
TRBV29-1	TRBJ1-1	CSVVFPIGGEAFF
TRBV5-1	TRBJ2-7	CASRSGTFPYEQYF
TRBV11-2	TRBJ2-7	CASSLEEGIPYEQYF
TRBV12-5	TRBJ1-2	CASGFGLTGSGLTYGYTF